This T cell receptor (beta chain) was sequenced for a study of T cells after yellow fever vaccination. This clonotype has more than one count but fewer than ten. Each CDR3 protein is one row after TCRdb ran MiXCR on the 5' RACE reads. The sample carries about 400,000 distinct CDR3 sequences, 6% to 8% recorded once. The CDR3 runs to 12 residues. CDR1 is SGHTA, CDR2 FQGNSA, per germline. Trimming took off 5 bases at V and 2 bases at J, with 6 bases between the two ends. The chain joins TRBV7-2 to TRBJ1-2; no reliable D call. This clonotype was sampled from a man younger than 40 who received the YFV17D yellow fever vaccine. This sample comprised PBMCs, obtained 5 days after the yellow fever booster vaccination. CDR3 sequence reads: CASSQRNYGYTF. The CDR3 nucleotides read TGTGCCAGCAGCCAACGAAACTATGGCTACACCTTC.